A single sample gave rise to the 28 T cell receptor beta chains below, sequenced in a study of CD8+ T cells in alopecia areata. Reverse transcribed after extraction, RNA yielded cDNA as the sequencing template. Profiling relied on immunoSEQ multiplex PCR, and the TCRdb table lists in-frame clones only, not all of them. This table holds more than 9,000 clones, approximately 61% found once. Lesional scalp punch biopsies and peripheral blood were collected from alopecia areata patients. Material: skin. The receptors stem from a human donor with alopecia areata.

CDR3 DNA: TGTGCCAGCAGTGTGTTAGCGGGGGGGATGTCCTACAATGAGCAGTTCTTC. It is translated as CASSVLAGGMSYNEQFF. The genes are TRBV25-1 and TRBJ2-1; 11 bases fit TRBD2. The J segment lost 1 base and the V segment lost 4 bases, leaving 6 bases of the junction unmatched. Per germline, CDR1 MGHDK and CDR2 SYGVNS. CDR3 size: 17 residues.

The CDR3 here is CASSPTGLNTGELFF. CDR3 coding DNA: TGTGCCAGCTCGCCGACAGGGTTGAACACCGGGGAGCTGTTTTTT. The chain uses TRBV18 and TRBJ2-2; 7 bases fit TRBD1. V was pared by 6 bases and J by 1 base, with 5 bases of the junction left unmatched. From germline, CDR1 is KGHSH and CDR2 LQKENI. This CDR3 spans 15 amino acids.

The V call is TRBV6-1, the J call TRBJ1-4, with 7 positions matching TRBD1. In germline, CDR1 is MNHNS, CDR2 SASEGT. The CDR3 has 16 amino acids. Trimming cost V 4 bases and J 7 bases; bases outside gene matches: 12. For the CDR3, the DNA is TGTGCCAGCAGTGCCGCCTCCAAGGGGGCCGGTGAAAAACTGTTTTTT. Translation gives CASSAASKGAGEKLFF.

This clone came up once. CDR3 residues: CASRAGTGIFYGYTF. In DNA form, the CDR3 reads TGTGCCAGCAGGGCGGGGACAGGGATATTCTATGGCTACACCTTC. The chain links TRBV27 to TRBJ1-2, with 9 bases lining up with TRBD1. This CDR3 is 15 amino acids long. The germline V gene has CDR1 MNHEY and CDR2 SMNVEV (reference sequence). The V segment lost 6 bases and the J segment 4 bases; nucleotides outside the gene matches: 9.

Only a few counts were recorded for this clone. This sequence joins TRBV7-3 and TRBJ2-2; 9 bases align to TRBD2. The CDR3 covers 16 residues. V shed 5 bases and J 1 base; nucleotides not matched to a gene: 5. Germline values: CDR1 SGHTA, CDR2 FQGTGA. CDR3 bases: TGTGCCAGCAGCCCCCGTAGCGGGGGGAACACCGGGGAGCTGTTTTTT. This translates into CASSPRSGGNTGELFF.

This chain uses TRBV19 with TRBJ1-1; no reliable D call. Germline CDR1 reads LNHDA; CDR2 reads SQIVND (reference sequence). The V end lost 7 bases, the J end lost 0 bases, and 9 bases lay between the germline ends. The CDR3 runs 13 residues. The CDR3 DNA sequence: TGTGCCAGTAATAGAAAGCTGAACACTGAAGCTTTCTTT. Translation gives CASNRKLNTEAFF.

The chain is built from TRBV2 and TRBJ2-2; 10 bases align to TRBD2. With V trimmed by 3 bases and J by 0 bases, 7 bases remained unmatched. There are 18 residues in the CDR3. Germline values: CDR1 SNHLY, CDR2 FYNNEI. The CDR3: CASSDPGLAFANTGELFF. CDR3 in DNA: TGTGCCAGCAGTGACCCGGGACTAGCGTTCGCGAACACCGGGGAGCTGTTTTTT.

As regards this clone: The limits of the CDR3 on the DNA are not certain, so only TCRdb's listed CDR3 is given. This rearrangement joins TRBV5-3 to TRBJ2-1; TRBD2 is the table's D call and was not checked against the DNA. TRBV5-3 is annotated as an ORF whose role is uncertain. The CDR3 is made up of 16 amino acids, end residues included. CDR3 region: CARSPSGRGGRNEQFF.

The chain couples TRBV28 to TRBJ2-4; no firm D call. CDR1 is MDHEN, CDR2 SYDVKM, per germline. CDR3 size: 16 residues. Trimming left V 5 bases short and J 0 bases short, with 14 bases between. This CDR3 is CASSASDLLAKNIQYF. Here the CDR3 DNA reads TGTGCCAGCAGTGCCTCAGACCTACTAGCCAAAAACATTCAGTACTTC.

The chain uses TRBV11-1 and TRBJ1-1, with 7 bases aligning to TRBD1. This CDR3 contains 14 residues. The ends lost 5 bases at V and 2 bases at J; junction bases unmatched: 5. The V gene's germline CDR1 is SGHAT and CDR2 FQDESV (reference sequence). The CDR3 sequence: CASSRGTDNTEAFF. The CDR3 nucleotides read TGTGCCAGCAGCAGGGGGACAGATAACACTGAAGCTTTCTTT.

The chain has TRBV4-1 and TRBJ2-3; possibly TRBD2 for D (6 bases). Germline CDR1 reads MGHRA; CDR2 reads YSYEKL. V lost 4 bases, J lost 4 bases, and 21 bases lay in between. The CDR3 consists of 17 residues. In nucleotides, the CDR3 is TGCGCCAGCAGCCCGTGGGGGGACTCCCATGGCCCAGATACGCAGTATTTT. This sequence encodes CASSPWGDSHGPDTQYF.

The chain joins TRBV27 to TRBJ2-3; tentative D call: TRBD2 (6 bases). This CDR3 region has 19 residues. Germline V gene lookup returns CDR1 MNHEY and CDR2 SMNVEV (reference sequence). Trimming took 8 bases from V and 7 from J, leaving 34 bases between them. The DNA of the CDR3 is TGTGCCAGCGCCTCGTCTCCGCTTCCCGCGACTAGAGTCTCAAATACGCAGTATTTT. Translating it yields CASASSPLPATRVSNTQYF.

The V gene is TRBV4-2, the J gene TRBJ2-1; 7 nucleotides line up with TRBD2. Looked up from germline, CDR1 is LGHNA and CDR2 is YNFKEQ. The CDR3 extends over 15 amino acids. V gave up 1 base and J gave up 4 bases; unmatched junction bases: 4. This chain's CDR3 is CASSQGGSFYNEQFF. The CDR3 coding sequence is TGTGCCAGCAGCCAAGGCGGGAGTTTTTACAATGAGCAGTTCTTC.

The chain is built from TRBV9 and TRBJ2-1; no clear D. The V and J ends lost 0 bases and 7 bases respectively, with 14 bases between them. CDR1 and CDR2 from the germline V gene are SGDLS and YYNGEE. This CDR3 contains 15 residues. The CDR3 sequence: CASSVAQNSYNEQFF. The CDR3 coding sequence is TGTGCCAGCAGCGTAGCGCAGAACTCATATAATGAGCAGTTCTTC.

The CDR3 bases are TGTGCCAGCAGCTTGGTTGGATTTGGGGAGACCCAGTACTTC. Translating it yields CASSLVGFGETQYF. The chain is built from TRBV5-4 and TRBJ2-5; D is unclear. This CDR3 is built from 14 residues. The germline gives CDR1 SGHNT, CDR2 YYREEE (reference sequence). V was clipped by 0 bases and J by 5 bases, with 11 bases between them.

The chain employs TRBV4-2 and TRBJ2-4, with D maybe TRBD1 (5 bases). This CDR3 has 15 residues. The germline V gene has CDR1 LGHNA and CDR2 YNFKEQ. V lost 7 bases to trimming and J lost 0 bases, with 13 bases between them. The CDR3 DNA sequence: TGTGCCAGCACCCAGACAGCACTAGCCAAAAACATTCAGTACTTC. Protein: CASTQTALAKNIQYF.

This clone is categorized as medium-sized. The V call is TRBV7-9, the J call TRBJ1-1; D uncertain. The CDR3 sequence is 16 residues long. Germline CDR1 and CDR2: SEHNR and FQNEAQ (reference sequence). V lost 3 bases and J 5 bases, leaving 19 bases between the germline ends. CDR3: CASSFSQAGGRTEAFF. In DNA form, the CDR3 reads TGTGCCAGCAGCTTCTCCCAGGCGGGTGGTAGGACTGAAGCTTTCTTT.

This chain uses TRBV19 with TRBJ2-1, with 7 bases identical to TRBD2. V was pared by 3 bases and J by 2 bases, with 16 bases of the junction left unmatched. This CDR3 comprises 19 residues. Per germline, CDR1 LNHDA and CDR2 SQIVND (reference sequence). Here the CDR3 reads CASSIMAGDQTQTYNEQFF. In DNA, the CDR3 is TGTGCCAGTAGTATCATGGCGGGGGACCAAACGCAGACCTACAATGAGCAGTTCTTC.

The chain's CDR3 is CASSLRGAQGETQYF. The CDR3 DNA reads TGTGCCAGCAGTTTACGGGGGGCGCAAGGAGAGACCCAGTACTTC. This chain connects TRBV28 to TRBJ2-5, with D maybe TRBD2 (7 bases). CDR1 is MDHEN, CDR2 SYDVKM, per germline. Trimming took off 2 bases at V and 4 bases at J, with 14 bases between the two ends. The CDR3 runs 15 residues.

In this sample, this clone turned up a few times. This chain links TRBV7-9 with TRBJ2-7; perhaps TRBD2 as D (5 bases). Germline V gene sequence: CDR1 SEHNR, CDR2 FQNEAQ (reference sequence). There are 13 residues in the CDR3. Trimming pared 2 bases from V and 5 bases from J, leaving 10 bases between. CDR3 sequence: CASSLRRSDEQYF. The CDR3 DNA sequence: TGTGCCAGCAGCTTACGGAGGAGTGACGAGCAGTACTTC. Complete variable domain (other parts from reference TRBV7-9 and TRBJ2-7): DTGVSQNPRHKITKRGQNVTFRCDPISEHNRLYWYRQTLGQGPEFLTYFQNEAQLEKSRLLSDRFSAERPKGSFSTLEIQRTEQGDSAMYLCASSLRRSDEQYFGPGTRLTVT.

This clone was counted a few times. The rearrangement uses TRBV7-9 and TRBJ2-3; 10 nucleotides agree with TRBD2. This CDR3 spans 16 amino acids. CDR1 SEHNR and CDR2 FQNEAQ come from the germline V gene (reference sequence). With V trimmed by 5 bases and J by 5 bases, 10 bases remained unmatched. CDR3 DNA: TGTGCCAGCAGCCAAGTTCTAGCGGGAGATTTAGATACGCAGTATTTT. Its translation: CASSQVLAGDLDTQYF.

The chain carries TRBV11-2 and TRBJ2-7, with 10 bases lining up with TRBD2. V gave up 0 bases and J gave up 3 bases; unmatched junction bases: 5. This CDR3 has 16 residues. From germline, CDR1 is SGHAT and CDR2 FQNNGV. The CDR3 nucleotides read TGTGCCAGCAGCTTAGACCTTACTAGCGGGGTCTACGAGCAGTACTTC. Protein product: CASSLDLTSGVYEQYF.

The V call is TRBV9, the J call TRBJ1-1; D might be TRBD1 (6 bases). There are 13 residues in the CDR3. Germline values: CDR1 SGDLS, CDR2 YYNGEE. The V end was cut by 2 bases, the J end by 6 bases, with 11 bases between. The DNA of the CDR3 is TGTGCCAGCAGCGTTATGACAGGCGCTGAAGCTTTCTTT. Translating it yields CASSVMTGAEAFF.

This sequence joins TRBV9 and TRBJ2-7; 8 bases align to TRBD2. The CDR3 loop spans 13 amino acids. Germline lookup yields CDR1 SGDLS and CDR2 YYNGEE. J gave up 4 bases and V 0 bases, and 0 bases lay outside the gene matches. The CDR3 nucleotides are TGTGCCAGCAGCGTAGGCGGGAGGTACGAGCAGTACTTC. This gives the protein CASSVGGRYEQYF.

The chain uses TRBV10-1 and TRBJ2-1; 7 nucleotides agree with TRBD2. Germline lookup yields CDR1 WNHNN and CDR2 SYGVQD (reference sequence). The ends lost 0 bases at V and 0 bases at J; junction bases unmatched: 8. This CDR3 has 18 residues. Written as DNA, the CDR3 is TGCGCCAGCAGTGAGTCCTGGAGCGGGGAAAACTCCTACAATGAGCAGTTCTTC. It specifies CASSESWSGENSYNEQFF.

This clone was observed a handful of times. This chain links TRBV18 with TRBJ2-7; D is undetermined. This CDR3 has 11 amino acids. In germline, CDR1 is KGHSH, CDR2 LQKENI. V was trimmed by 4 bases and J by 4 bases, leaving 5 bases between them. The CDR3 DNA follows: TGTGCCAGCTCACAGGGATACGAGCAGTACTTC. It yields the protein CASSQGYEQYF.

The chain combines TRBV5-1 with TRBJ1-3; D is perhaps TRBD1 (6 bases). Germline V gene lookup returns CDR1 SGHRS and CDR2 YFSETQ. Trimming removed 4 bases from V and 0 bases from J, with 17 bases in between. The CDR3 consists of 17 residues. CDR3 protein: CASSPEGGPSSGNTIYF. The CDR3 DNA is TGCGCCAGCAGCCCCGAGGGGGGCCCGAGCTCTGGAAACACCATATATTTT.

This sequence joins TRBV2 and TRBJ2-7; D not certain. The CDR3 runs 12 residues. V was clipped by 6 bases and J by 2 bases, with 8 bases between them. CDR1 is SNHLY, CDR2 FYNNEI, per germline. The CDR3: CASSRQAYEQYF. CDR3 DNA sequence: TGTGCCAGCAGCCGACAAGCCTACGAGCAGTACTTC.